This T cell receptor (beta chain) was identified during a study of response to subunit inactivated influenza vaccine. Study conclusions and caveats: Authors suggested few new T cells are recruited by each seasonal influenza vaccination.

The V segment lost 5 bases and the J segment 5 bases; nucleotides outside the gene matches: 5. The CDR3 has 13 residues. In germline, CDR1 is DFQATT, CDR2 SNEGSKA (reference sequence). TCRdb reprocessed the RT-PCR reads via MiXCR and lists one record per CDR3 protein. The sample holds a few hundred thousand distinct CDR3 sequences, 21% seen once. A remark on this clonotype: Its antigen is not known.

V usage is TRBV20-1 and J usage is TRBJ2-2, with TRBD1 identical over 7 bases. This receptor was obtained from a man aged 50-75 years who received an inactivated influenza vaccine. Sequencing used PBMCs from blood, obtained about 20 months after vaccination. CDR3 in amino acids: CSAPETGTGELFF. The DNA for the CDR3 is TGCAGTGCTCCCGAGACAGGGACCGGGGAGCTGTTTTTT.